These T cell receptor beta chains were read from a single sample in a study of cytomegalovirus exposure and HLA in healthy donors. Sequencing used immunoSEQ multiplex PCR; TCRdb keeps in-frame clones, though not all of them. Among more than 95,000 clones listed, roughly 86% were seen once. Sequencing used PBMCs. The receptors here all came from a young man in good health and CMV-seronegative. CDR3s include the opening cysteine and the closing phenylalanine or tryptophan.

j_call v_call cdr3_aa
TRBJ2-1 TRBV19 CASSRPGSYNEQFF
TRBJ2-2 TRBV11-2 CASSSLRLAANTGELFF
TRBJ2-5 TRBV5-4 CASKNGEGETQYF
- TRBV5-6 CASSLGQGVEQYF
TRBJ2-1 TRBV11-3 CASSLGGSKEQFF
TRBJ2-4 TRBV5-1 CASSLANVAGGANAKNIQYF
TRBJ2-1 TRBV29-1 CSVITLSGEQFF
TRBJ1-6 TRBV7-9 CASSPLLQAYNSPLHF
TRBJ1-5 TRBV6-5 CASSPTTGDQPQHF
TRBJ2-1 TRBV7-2 CASSPVVGGYNEQFF
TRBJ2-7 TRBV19 CASSISQGTAYEQYF
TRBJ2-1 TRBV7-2 CASSSGGANYNEQFF
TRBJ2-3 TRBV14 CASSQDSGLGTDTQYF
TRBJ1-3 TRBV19 CASRYTGPSGNTIYF
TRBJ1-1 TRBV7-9 CASSLALSGYTEAFF
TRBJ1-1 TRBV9 CASSGLNTEAFF
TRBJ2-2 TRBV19 CASRRSEVAGELFF
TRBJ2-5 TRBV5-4 CASSFTGPSETQYF
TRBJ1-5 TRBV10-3 CAISRDRGEDSNQPQHF
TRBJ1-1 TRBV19 CASSIFGGATANTEAFF
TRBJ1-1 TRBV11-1 CATRGGVEAFF
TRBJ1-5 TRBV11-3 CASSGKDRGDQPQHF
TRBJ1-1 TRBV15 CATSRVPGTEAFF
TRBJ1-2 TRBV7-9 CASILYGRTRDGYTF
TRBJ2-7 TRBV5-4 CASSSIASGDSYEQYF
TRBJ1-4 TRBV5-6 CASSLIGTAGNEKLFF
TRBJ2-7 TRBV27 CASSSHDRGFDEQYF
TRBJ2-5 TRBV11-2 CASSSVTAGETQYF
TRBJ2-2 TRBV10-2 CASSETRHYTGELFF
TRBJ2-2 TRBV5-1 CASSATGANTGELFF
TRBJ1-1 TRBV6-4 CASKNRDTEAFF
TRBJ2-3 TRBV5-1 CASSLRGLAGTDTQYF
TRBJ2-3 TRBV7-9 CASSLVGTGVWGTDTQYF
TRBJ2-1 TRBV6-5 CASSRDREQFF
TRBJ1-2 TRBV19 CASSRFRENDIYGYTF
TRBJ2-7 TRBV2 CASSEGGYEQYF
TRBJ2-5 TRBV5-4 CASSLPQGEGETQYF
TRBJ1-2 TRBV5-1 CASSPWTIDGYTF
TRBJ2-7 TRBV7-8 CASSPRQGGYEQYF
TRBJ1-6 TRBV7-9 CASSLWPRADPNSPLHF